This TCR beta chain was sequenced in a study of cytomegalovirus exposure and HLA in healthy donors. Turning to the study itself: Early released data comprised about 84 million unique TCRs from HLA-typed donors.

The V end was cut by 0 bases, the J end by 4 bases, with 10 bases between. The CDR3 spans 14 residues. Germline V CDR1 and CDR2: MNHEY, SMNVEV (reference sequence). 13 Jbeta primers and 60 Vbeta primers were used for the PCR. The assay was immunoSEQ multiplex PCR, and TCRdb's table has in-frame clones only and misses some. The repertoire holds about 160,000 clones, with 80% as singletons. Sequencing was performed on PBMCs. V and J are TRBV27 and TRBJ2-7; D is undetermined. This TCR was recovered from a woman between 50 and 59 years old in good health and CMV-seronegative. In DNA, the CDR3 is TGTGCCAGCAGTTTATCCCTAAATACGTACGAGCAGTACTTC. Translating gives CASSLSLNTYEQYF.